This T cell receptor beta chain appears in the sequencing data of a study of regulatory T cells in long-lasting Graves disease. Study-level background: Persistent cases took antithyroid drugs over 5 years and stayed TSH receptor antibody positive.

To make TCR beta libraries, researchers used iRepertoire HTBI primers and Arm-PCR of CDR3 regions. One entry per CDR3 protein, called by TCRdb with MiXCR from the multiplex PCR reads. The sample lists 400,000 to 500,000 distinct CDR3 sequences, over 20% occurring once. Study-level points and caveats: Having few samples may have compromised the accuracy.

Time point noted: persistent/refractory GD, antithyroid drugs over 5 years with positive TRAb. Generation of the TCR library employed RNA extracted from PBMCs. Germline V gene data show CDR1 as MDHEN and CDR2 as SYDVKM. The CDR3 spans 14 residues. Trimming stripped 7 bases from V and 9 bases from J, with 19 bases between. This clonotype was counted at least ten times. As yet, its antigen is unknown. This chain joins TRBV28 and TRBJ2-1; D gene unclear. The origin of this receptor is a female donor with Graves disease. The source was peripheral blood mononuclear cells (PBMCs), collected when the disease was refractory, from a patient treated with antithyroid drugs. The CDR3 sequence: CASTLTAVGGEQFF. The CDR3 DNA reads TGTGCCAGCACCCTTACGGCGGTCGGTGGTGAGCAGTTCTTC.